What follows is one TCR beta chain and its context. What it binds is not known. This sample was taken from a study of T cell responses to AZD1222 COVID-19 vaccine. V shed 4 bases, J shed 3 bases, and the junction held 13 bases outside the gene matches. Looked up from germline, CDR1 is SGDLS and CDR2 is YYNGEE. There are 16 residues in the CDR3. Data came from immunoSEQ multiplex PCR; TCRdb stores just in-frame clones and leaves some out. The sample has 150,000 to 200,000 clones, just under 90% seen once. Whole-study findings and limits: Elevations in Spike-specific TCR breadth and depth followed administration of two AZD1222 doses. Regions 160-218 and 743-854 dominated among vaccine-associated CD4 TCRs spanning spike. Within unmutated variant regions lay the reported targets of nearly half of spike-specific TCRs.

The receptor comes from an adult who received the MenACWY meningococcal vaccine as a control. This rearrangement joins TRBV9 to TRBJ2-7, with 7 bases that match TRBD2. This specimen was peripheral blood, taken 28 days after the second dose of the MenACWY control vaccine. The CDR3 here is CASSPGGQVYGYEQYF. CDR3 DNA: TGTGCCAGCAGCCCGGGGGGTCAGGTATACGGCTACGAGCAGTACTTC.